Listed below are T cell receptor beta chains from one sample, sequenced in a study of cytomegalovirus exposure and HLA in healthy donors. The method was immunoSEQ multiplex PCR; TCRdb's version includes in-frame clones alone and lacks a portion of them. The table lists 150,000 to 200,000 clones, approximately 80% of them singletons. Sequences were obtained from PBMCs. The source is a woman in her thirties or forties in good health and CMV-seropositive. Each CDR3 is given with its conserved first and last residue. A D gene is named only where the DNA matches it firmly. Clone size is given for some rows only: seen once, a few or many times, or a class if the clone is expanded.

NA NA TRBJ2-2 TRBV4-3 TGCGCCAGCAGCCAAGTGGTGGGGACAAACACCGGGGAGCTGTTTTTT CASSQVVGTNTGELFF
TRBD1 NA TRBJ2-7 TRBV6-5 TGTGCCAGCAGTTTCGGGACAGCGAGGGAGCAGTGCTTC CASSFGTAREQCF
NA NA TRBJ2-7 TRBV7-8 TGTGCCAGCAGCTTAGGCCGCTACGAGCAGTACTTC CASSLGRYEQYF
TRBD1 NA TRBJ2-7 TRBV27 TGTGCCAGCGCCACAGGGGGCATAGCCTACGAGCAGTACTTC CASATGGIAYEQYF
NA NA TRBJ2-1 TRBV7-8 TGTGCCAGCAGCTCGGGGGGCCCCTACAATGAGCAGTTCTTC CASSSGGPYNEQFF
NA NA TRBJ1-4 TRBV4-1 TGCGCCAGCAGCCAAGACCGGGACACCCATGCAACTAATGAAAAACTGTTTTTT CASSQDRDTHATNEKLFF
TRBD1 NA TRBJ1-1 TRBV10-3 TGTGCCATCAGGAGGACAGGGGGCGCTAGCACTGAAGCTTTCTTT CAIRRTGGASTEAFF
TRBD1 NA TRBJ1-3 TRBV18 TGTGCCAGCTCACCAACTGACACAGGGGGCTCCGGAAACACCATATATTTT CASSPTDTGGSGNTIYF
NA NA TRBJ1-3 TRBV29-1 TGCAGCGTTGAGACAGGTTGGGGAAACACCATATATTTT CSVETGWGNTIYF
NA NA TRBJ2-7 TRBV28 TGTGCCAGCAGCAGGACAGTTTTCGACGAGCAGTACTTC CASSRTVFDEQYF
NA NA TRBJ2-7 TRBV7-9 TGTGCCAGCAGCTTAGCGGCAGTCGACGAGCAGTACTTC CASSLAAVDEQYF
NA NA TRBJ1-1 TRBV10-2 TGCGCCAGCAGTGACCTTCGAAGAGGTTCGAACACTGAAGCTTTCTTT CASSDLRRGSNTEAFF
NA NA TRBJ1-2 TRBV9 TGTGCCAGCAGCGTAAGCGGATTGAACTATGGCTACACCTTC CASSVSGLNYGYTF
TRBD1 NA TRBJ1-1 TRBV27 TGTGCCAGCAGTCCGCACACAGGGGCGGACACTGAAGCTTTCTTT CASSPHTGADTEAFF
TRBD1 few TRBJ1-4 TRBV27 TGTGCCAGCAGTTCAGGACAGGGGGCAGGGGAAAAACTGTTTTTT CASSSGQGAGEKLFF
NA NA TRBJ1-5 TRBV30 TGTGCCTGGACCCTCCCTGGGGGCGGCAATCAGCCCCAGCATTTT CAWTLPGGGNQPQHF
NA NA TRBJ2-2 TRBV13 TGTGCCAGCAGCTCTAGTACCGGGGAGCTGTTTTTT CASSSSTGELFF
NA NA TRBJ2-2 TRBV19 TGTGCCACGACGGCGGGGAGTCGCACCGGGGAGCTGTTTTTT CATTAGSRTGELFF
NA NA TRBJ2-7 TRBV5-8 TGTGCCAGCAGCTTGGAACTCGCCTCCTACGAGCAGTACTTC CASSLELASYEQYF